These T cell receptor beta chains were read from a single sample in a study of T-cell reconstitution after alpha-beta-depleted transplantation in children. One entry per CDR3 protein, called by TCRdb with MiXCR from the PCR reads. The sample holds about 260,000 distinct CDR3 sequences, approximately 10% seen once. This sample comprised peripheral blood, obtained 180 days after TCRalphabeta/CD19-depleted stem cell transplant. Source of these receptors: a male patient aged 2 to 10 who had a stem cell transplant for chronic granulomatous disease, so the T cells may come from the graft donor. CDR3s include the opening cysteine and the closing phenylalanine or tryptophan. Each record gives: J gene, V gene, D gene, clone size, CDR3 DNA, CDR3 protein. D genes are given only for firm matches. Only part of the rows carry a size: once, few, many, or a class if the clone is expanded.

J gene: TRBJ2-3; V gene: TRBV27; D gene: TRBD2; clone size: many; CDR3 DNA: TGTGCCAGCAGTATCCGACTAGCAGCAGATACGCAGTATTTT; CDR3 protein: CASSIRLAADTQYF
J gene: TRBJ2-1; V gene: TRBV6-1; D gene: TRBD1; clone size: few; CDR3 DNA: TGTGCCAGCAGTCCTCGGGACAGGGGGGTCAATGAGCAGTTCTTC; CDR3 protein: CASSPRDRGVNEQFF
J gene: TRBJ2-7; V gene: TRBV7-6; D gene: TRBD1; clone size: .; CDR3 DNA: TGTGCCAGCAGCTTATCCAGGGGGCCCAGCTACGAGCAGTACTTC; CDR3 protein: CASSLSRGPSYEQYF
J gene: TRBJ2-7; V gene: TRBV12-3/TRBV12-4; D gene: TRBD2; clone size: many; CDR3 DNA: TGTGCCAGCACCCGGACTAGCGGGGGGCTCGAGCAGTACTTC; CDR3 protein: CASTRTSGGLEQYF
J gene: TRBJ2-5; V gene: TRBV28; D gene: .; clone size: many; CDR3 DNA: TGTGCCAGCAGCCTTCTCGGCCAGGGGCAAGAGACCCAGTACTTC; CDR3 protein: CASSLLGQGQETQYF
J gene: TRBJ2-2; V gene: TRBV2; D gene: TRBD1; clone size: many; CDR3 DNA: TGTGCCAGCGAGGGACAGGGTTTGTACACCGGGGAGCTGTTTTTT; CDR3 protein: CASEGQGLYTGELFF
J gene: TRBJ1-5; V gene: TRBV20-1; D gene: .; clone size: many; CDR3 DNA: TGCAGTGCTAGAGATATAAGGGGTATTAGAGATCAGCCCCAGCATTTT; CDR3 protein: CSARDIRGIRDQPQHF
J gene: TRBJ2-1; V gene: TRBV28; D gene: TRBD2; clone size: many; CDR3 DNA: TGTGCCAGCAGTTTCCTCAGCGGGGCGCAAAACAATGAGCAGTTCTTC; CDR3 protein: CASSFLSGAQNNEQFF
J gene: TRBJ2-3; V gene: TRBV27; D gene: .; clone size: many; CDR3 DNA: TGTGCCAGCAGTCTAGACCCCACCGATACGCAGTATTTT; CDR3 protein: CASSLDPTDTQYF
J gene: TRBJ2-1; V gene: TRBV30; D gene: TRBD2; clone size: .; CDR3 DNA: TGTGCCACCGGACAGAGCGGGAGTCGAGAGCAGTTCTTC; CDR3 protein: CATGQSGSREQFF
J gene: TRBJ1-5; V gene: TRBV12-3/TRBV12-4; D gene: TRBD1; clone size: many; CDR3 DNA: TGTGCCAGCAGTTGGAGACAGGGGGTAAGCAATCAGCCCCAGCATTTT; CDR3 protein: CASSWRQGVSNQPQHF
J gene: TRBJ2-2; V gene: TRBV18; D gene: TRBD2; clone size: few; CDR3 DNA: TGTGCCAGCTCATCCCAGCGGGGGCGCACCGGGGAGCTGTTTTTT; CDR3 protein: CASSSQRGRTGELFF
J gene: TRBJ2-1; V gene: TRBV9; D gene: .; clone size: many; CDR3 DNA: TGTGCCAGCAGCCCATATAGGGTTACCTACAATGAGCAGTTCTTC; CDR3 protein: CASSPYRVTYNEQFF
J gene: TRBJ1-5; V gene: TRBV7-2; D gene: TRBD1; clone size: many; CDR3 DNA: TGTGCCAGCAGCTTAGTAGGGACAGGGGGCTTTCAGCCCCAGCATTTT; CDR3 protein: CASSLVGTGGFQPQHF
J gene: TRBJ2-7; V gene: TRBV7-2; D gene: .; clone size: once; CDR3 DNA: TGTGCCAGCAGAAGGACCGGGACGGGCTCCTACGAGCAGTACTTC; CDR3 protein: CASRRTGTGSYEQYF
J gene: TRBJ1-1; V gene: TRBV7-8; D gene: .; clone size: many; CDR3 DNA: TGTGCCAGCAGCGCCTGGATGAACACTGAAGCTTTCTTT; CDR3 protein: CASSAWMNTEAFF
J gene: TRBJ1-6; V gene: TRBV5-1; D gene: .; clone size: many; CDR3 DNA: TGCGCCAGCAGCCAGAAGATCTACGGCTCCTATAATTCACCCCTCCACTTT; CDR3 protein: CASSQKIYGSYNSPLHF
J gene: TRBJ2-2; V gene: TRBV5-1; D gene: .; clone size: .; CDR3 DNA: TGCCCCTGCAGCTTGGCCGATCGGCTAACCAACACCGGGGAGCTGTTTTTT; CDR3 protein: CPCSLADRLTNTGELFF
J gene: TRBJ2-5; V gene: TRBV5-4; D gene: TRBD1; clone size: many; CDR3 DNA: TGTGCCAGCAGTCACGGACAGGGTAGAAAAGAGACCCAGTACTTC; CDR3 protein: CASSHGQGRKETQYF
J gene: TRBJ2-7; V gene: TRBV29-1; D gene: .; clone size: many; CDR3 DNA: TGCAGCGTTCGCCACCTCTCCTACGAGCAGTACTTC; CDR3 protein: CSVRHLSYEQYF
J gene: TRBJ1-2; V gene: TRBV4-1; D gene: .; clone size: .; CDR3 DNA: TGCGCCAGCAGCCAGCAGGGTCGGGTTGCCTATGGCTACACCTTC; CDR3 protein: CASSQQGRVAYGYTF
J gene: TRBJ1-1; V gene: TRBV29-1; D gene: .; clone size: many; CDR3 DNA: TGCAGCGTTGTACCCGGCAAAACTGAAGCTTTCTTT; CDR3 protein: CSVVPGKTEAFF